The clone carrying this T cell receptor (beta chain) came up a few times. The sample originates from a study of response to subunit inactivated influenza vaccine. A single record per CDR3 protein comes from TCRdb applying MiXCR to the RT-PCR reads. The sample lists 500,000 to 550,000 distinct CDR3 sequences, 7.6% seen once, with 13% in the top ten. This receptor was taken from a man between 50 and 69 years old who received an inactivated influenza vaccine. This sample comprised PBMCs from blood, obtained 23 to 25 months after vaccination.

CDR3 bases: TGTGCCAGCAGCCCCCAGGCGATCCGGGACAGGGGGCTCAGGCAGTACTTC. Translation gives CASSPQAIRDRGLRQYF. The V and J genes are TRBV7-9 and TRBJ2-7; TRBD1 aligns across 12 bases. The CDR3 covers 17 residues. V shed 5 bases and J 9 bases; nucleotides not matched to a gene: 17. From germline, CDR1 is SEHNR and CDR2 FQNEAQ (reference sequence).